The next 13 T cell receptor beta chains were all read from a single sample in a study of blood T cell repertoires in COVID-19. Produced via immunoSEQ multiplex PCR; TCRdb's table is partial and in-frame only. The sample consists of under 130,000 clones, roughly 80% of them appearing once. Material: peripheral blood. These receptors originate from a human donor in a cohort sampled during active COVID-19.

The chain carries TRBV7-9 and TRBJ1-1, with D unresolved. Germline V gene lookup returns CDR1 SEHNR and CDR2 FQNEAQ (reference sequence). The CDR3 covers 14 residues. V lost 1 base, J lost 1 base, and 7 bases lay in between. The CDR3 DNA is TGTGCCAGCAGCTTAGGCGTCACGAACACTGAAGCTTTCTTT. Translating it yields CASSLGVTNTEAFF.

The rearrangement uses TRBV25-1 and TRBJ1-4; D gene uncertain. Deletions cut 2 bases from V and 3 bases from J, with 10 bases between. The CDR3 sequence is 15 residues long. The germline CDR1 and CDR2 sequences are MGHDK and SYGVNS. The CDR3 bases are TGTGCCAGCAGTGAAGTCCGGGGAGCTAATGAAAAACTGTTTTTT. Translation gives CASSEVRGANEKLFF.

This chain uses TRBV5-1 with TRBJ2-2; possibly TRBD2 for D (6 bases). The germline V gene has CDR1 SGHRS and CDR2 YFSETQ. The CDR3 contains 15 residues. Between the trimmed V and J ends, which lost 4 bases and 1 base, there was a span of 11 bases. Here the CDR3 reads CASSASGGNTGELFF. The DNA for the CDR3 is TGCGCCAGCAGCGCCTCCGGGGGGAACACCGGGGAGCTGTTTTTT.

J is TRBJ1-6 and V is TRBV6-5; TRBD1 matches 9 bases. The CDR3 is 14 amino acids. The V and J ends lost 7 bases and 14 bases, in that order; junction bases with no gene match: 12. Germline V CDR1 and CDR2: MNHEY, SVGAGI. The DNA for the CDR3 is TGTGCCAGCACCTCAACAGGGGGCGGTTCGTCCCTCCACTTT. Translating gives CASTSTGGGSSLHF.

V gene TRBV24-1 combines with J gene TRBJ1-5; the D gene is possibly TRBD1 (6 bases). V lost 9 bases, J lost 3 bases, and 11 bases lay in between. The CDR3 has 13 residues. Germline V lookup: CDR1 KGHDR, CDR2 SFDVKD. CDR3 protein: CATAAGDNQPQHF. In DNA, the CDR3 is TGTGCCACCGCCGCAGGGGACAATCAGCCCCAGCATTTT.

The chain employs TRBV7-9 and TRBJ1-6, with 7 bases fitting TRBD1. This CDR3 has 14 amino acids. Germline V lookup: CDR1 SEHNR, CDR2 FQNEAQ (reference sequence). The V segment lost 5 bases and the J segment 11 bases; nucleotides outside the gene matches: 9. The CDR3 region has the DNA TGTGCCAGCAGCCCCGGGACAGTCGGCGCACCCCTCCACTTT. This codes for CASSPGTVGAPLHF.

This clone was counted a few times. This chain connects TRBV5-1 to TRBJ2-5; 10 nucleotides agree with TRBD1. Per the germline V gene, CDR1 is SGHRS and CDR2 is YFSETQ. The CDR3 has 14 amino acids. The V and J ends lost 4 bases and 6 bases, in that order; junction bases with no gene match: 6. The CDR3 loop is CASSTGTGEKTQYF. As DNA, the CDR3 is TGCGCCAGCAGCACGGGGACAGGGGAAAAGACCCAGTACTTC.

This chain connects TRBV7-9 to TRBJ2-7; a possible D gene is TRBD2 (6 bases). The germline gives CDR1 SEHNR, CDR2 FQNEAQ (reference sequence). The CDR3 contains 15 residues. Between the trimmed V and J ends, which lost 5 bases and 2 bases, there was a span of 16 bases. Here the CDR3 reads CASSRGASAPYEQYF. The DNA for the CDR3 is TGTGCCAGCAGCCGCGGCGCTAGCGCGCCCTACGAGCAGTACTTC.

The V gene is TRBV5-1, the J gene TRBJ1-4, with 7 bases fitting TRBD1. The germline V gene has CDR1 SGHRS and CDR2 YFSETQ. CDR3 size: 14 residues. The junction had 6 bases not matched to a gene; V was cut back by 3 bases and J by 7 bases. This CDR3 reads CASSSGQGGEKLFF. Written as DNA, the CDR3 is TGCGCCAGCAGCTCGGGGCAGGGGGGTGAAAAACTGTTTTTT.

As to this clone: Additional DNA sequences in this sample encode the identical CDR3. V and J are TRBV7-2 and TRBJ2-7, with D tentatively TRBD1 (5 bases). Germline V gene lookup returns CDR1 SGHTA and CDR2 FQGNSA. The CDR3 is 14 residues long. The germline V and J ends were trimmed by 2 bases and 0 bases, with 8 bases remaining between them. CDR3 protein: CASSLNRISYEQYF. CDR3 sequence (DNA): TGTGCCAGCAGCTTAAACAGGATCTCCTACGAGCAGTACTTC.

This chain uses TRBV4-1 with TRBJ2-1, with D possibly TRBD1 on 5 matching bases. Germline-derived CDR1 and CDR2 are MGHRA and YSYEKL. The CDR3 loop spans 15 amino acids. V was clipped by 1 base and J by 5 bases, with 12 bases between them. DNA for the CDR3: TGCGCCAGCAGCCAAGGGCAGGGAAGTGACAATGAGCAGTTCTTC. Translation gives CASSQGQGSDNEQFF.

The CDR3 spells CASSPDSNYGYTF. DNA for the CDR3: TGTGCCAGCAGTCCCGACAGTAACTATGGCTACACCTTC. The chain uses TRBV6-6 and TRBJ1-2; TRBD1 might be the D (5 bases). Germline CDR1 MNHNY, CDR2 SVGAGI (reference sequence). Trimming pared 5 bases from V and 1 base from J, leaving 8 bases between. This CDR3 comprises 13 residues.

This chain links TRBV4-2 with TRBJ2-2, with D perhaps TRBD1 (5 bases). This CDR3 spans 16 amino acids. The V end was cut by 4 bases, the J end by 4 bases, with 16 bases between. CDR1 is LGHNA and CDR2 is YNFKEQ in the germline V gene. The CDR3 coding sequence is TGTGCCAGCAGCCCGTTAGACAGCCCGAGCACCGGGGAGCTGTTTTTT. It specifies CASSPLDSPSTGELFF.